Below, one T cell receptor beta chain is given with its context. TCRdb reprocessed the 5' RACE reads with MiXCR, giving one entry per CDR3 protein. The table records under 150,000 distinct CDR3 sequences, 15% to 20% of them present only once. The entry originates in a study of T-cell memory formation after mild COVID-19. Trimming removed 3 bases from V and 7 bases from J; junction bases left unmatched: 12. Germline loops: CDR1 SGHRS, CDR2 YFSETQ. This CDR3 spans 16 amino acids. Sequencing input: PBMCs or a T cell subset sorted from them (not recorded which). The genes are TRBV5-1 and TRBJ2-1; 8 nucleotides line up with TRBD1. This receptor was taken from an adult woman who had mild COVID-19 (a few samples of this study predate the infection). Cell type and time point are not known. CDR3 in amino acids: CASSSWTGHSENEQFF. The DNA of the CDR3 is TGCGCCAGCAGCTCCTGGACAGGGCATTCTGAAAATGAGCAGTTCTTC. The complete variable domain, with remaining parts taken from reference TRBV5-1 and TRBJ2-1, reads KAGVTQTPRYLIKTRGQQVTLSCSPISGHRSVSWYQQTPGQGLQFLFEYFSETQRNKGNFPGRFSGRQFSNSRSEMNVSTLELGDSALYLCASSSWTGHSENEQFFGPGTRLTVL.